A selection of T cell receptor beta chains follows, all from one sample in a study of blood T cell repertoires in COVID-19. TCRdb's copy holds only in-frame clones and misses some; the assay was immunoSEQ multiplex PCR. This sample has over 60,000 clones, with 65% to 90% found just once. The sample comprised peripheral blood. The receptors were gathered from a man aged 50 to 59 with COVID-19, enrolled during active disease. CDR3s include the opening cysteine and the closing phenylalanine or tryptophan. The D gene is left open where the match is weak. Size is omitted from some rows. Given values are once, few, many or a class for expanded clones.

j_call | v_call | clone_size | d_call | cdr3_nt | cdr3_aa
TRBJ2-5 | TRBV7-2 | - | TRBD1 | TGTGCCAGCAGCCAAGGGACAGGGTATGAGACCCAGTACTTC | CASSQGTGYETQYF
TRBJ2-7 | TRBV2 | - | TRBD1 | TGTGCCAGCAGTGAAAAGAGGTGGGACAGTAACTTC | CASSEKRWDSNF
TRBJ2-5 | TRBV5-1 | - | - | TGCACATTCCGGGATTCGTCCCAGTACTTC | CTFRDSSQYF
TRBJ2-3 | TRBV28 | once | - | TGTGCCAGCAGTCCCGGACTTATCCGGGGGGATACGCAGTATTTT | CASSPGLIRGDTQYF
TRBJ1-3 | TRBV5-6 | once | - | TGTGCCAGCCGGGAGAGGGACCTGCCTGGAAACACCATATATTTT | CASRERDLPGNTIYF
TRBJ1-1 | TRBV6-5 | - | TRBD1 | TGTGCCAGCAGTTCGGGACAGGGAGGGAGTAGAAAAGCTTTCTTT | CASSSGQGGSRKAFF
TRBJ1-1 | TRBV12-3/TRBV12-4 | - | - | TGTGCCAGCAAGAAGCAGGGGAGCACTGAAGCTTTCTTT | CASKKQGSTEAFF
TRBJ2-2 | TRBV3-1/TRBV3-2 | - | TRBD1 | TGTGCCAGCAGCCAAACACAGGGGCATGGCACCGGGGAGCTGTTTTTT | CASSQTQGHGTGELFF
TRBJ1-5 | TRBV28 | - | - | TGTGCCAGCAGCCTCACAGGGAACAATCAGCCCCAGCATTTT | CASSLTGNNQPQHF
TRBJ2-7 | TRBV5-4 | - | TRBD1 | TGTGCCAGCAGCTCTTGGGACAGCTACGAGCAGTACTTC | CASSSWDSYEQYF
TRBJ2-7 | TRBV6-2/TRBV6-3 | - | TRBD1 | TGTGCCAGCAGTTACGCCTTGACAGGGGGCGCGAGGAATGAGCAGTACTTC | CASSYALTGGARNEQYF
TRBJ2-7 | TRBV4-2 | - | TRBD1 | TGTACCAGCAGCCAGGACGGGACAGGGGCTGGTGAGCAGTACTTC | CTSSQDGTGAGEQYF
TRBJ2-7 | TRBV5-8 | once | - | TGTGCCAGCAGCTTGATCGTAGGGGTAGTGTACGAGCAGTACTTC | CASSLIVGVVYEQYF
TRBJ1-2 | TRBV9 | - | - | TGTGCCAGCAGCGTAGGTTTAACTGTTGAAGGCTACACCTTC | CASSVGLTVEGYTF
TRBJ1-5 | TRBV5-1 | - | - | TGCGCCAGCAGCCCAACAGGGTACAATCAGCCCCAGCATTTT | CASSPTGYNQPQHF
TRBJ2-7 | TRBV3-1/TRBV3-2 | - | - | TGTGCCAGCAGCCAAGTTCACTATGTCTCTCGCGAGCAGTACTTC | CASSQVHYVSREQYF
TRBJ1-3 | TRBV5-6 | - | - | TGTGCCAGCAGCGTTGGGGGGGTTTCTGGAAACACCATATATTTT | CASSVGGVSGNTIYF
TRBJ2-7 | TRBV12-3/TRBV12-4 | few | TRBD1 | TGTGCCAGCAGCTCGGGACAGGGCTACGAGCAGTACTTC | CASSSGQGYEQYF
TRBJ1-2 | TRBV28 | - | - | TGTGCCAGCAAACCGGGACAAGCTAACTATGGCTACACCTTC | CASKPGQANYGYTF
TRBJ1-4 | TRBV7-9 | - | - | TGTGCCAGCAGCCTTGGGGGCTCTAATGAAAAACTGTTTTTT | CASSLGGSNEKLFF
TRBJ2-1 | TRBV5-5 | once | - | TGTGCCAGCAGCTTGTTAACGGGGTCCTACAATGAGCAGTTCTTC | CASSLLTGSYNEQFF
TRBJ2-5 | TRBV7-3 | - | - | TGTGCCAGCAGCAAGGGCGGGGCGCTCACGGAGACCCAGTACTTC | CASSKGGALTETQYF
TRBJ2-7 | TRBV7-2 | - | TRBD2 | TGTGCCAGCAGCTTAGCGCCGGGCGGGGGGCAGTACTTC | CASSLAPGGGQYF
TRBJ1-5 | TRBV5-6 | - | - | TGTGCCAGCAGCTTGGGAGGTCCTAGCAATCAGCCCCAGCATTTT | CASSLGGPSNQPQHF
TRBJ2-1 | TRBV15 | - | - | TGTGCCACCAGCAGAGATGGTGACAGGTCCTACAATGAGCAGTTCTTC | CATSRDGDRSYNEQFF
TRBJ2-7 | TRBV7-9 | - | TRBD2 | TGTGCCAGCAGCTTGTCGGGACTAGCCTCCTACGAGCAGTACTTC | CASSLSGLASYEQYF
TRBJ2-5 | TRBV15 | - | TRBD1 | TGTGCCACCAGCAGAGATGCAACAGGGGGGAAGTTGGGAGAGACCCAGTACTTC | CATSRDATGGKLGETQYF
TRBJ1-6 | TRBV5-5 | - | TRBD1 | TGTGCCAGCAGAGGTGACAGGGCGCCCGTTAATTCACCCCTCCACTTT | CASRGDRAPVNSPLHF
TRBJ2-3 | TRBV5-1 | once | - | TGCGCCAGCAGCTTGCAGCGATCTAGCACAGATACGCAGTATTTT | CASSLQRSSTDTQYF
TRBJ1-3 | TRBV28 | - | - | TGTGCCAGCAGCCCTGATCTGAGATCTGGAAACACCATATATTTT | CASSPDLRSGNTIYF
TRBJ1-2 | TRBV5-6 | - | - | TGTGCCAGCAGCCCCACAGGGAACTATGGCTACACCTTC | CASSPTGNYGYTF
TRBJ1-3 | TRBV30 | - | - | TGTGCCTGGAGTGGAGGCCCGGGAAACACCATATATTTT | CAWSGGPGNTIYF
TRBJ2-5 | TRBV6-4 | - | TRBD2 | TGTGCCAGCAGTGTCCTAGCGGGAGGGCGAGAGACCCAGTACTTC | CASSVLAGGRETQYF
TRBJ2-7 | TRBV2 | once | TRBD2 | TGTGCCAGCCTAGCGGGGTTTGAAGAGCAGTACTTC | CASLAGFEEQYF
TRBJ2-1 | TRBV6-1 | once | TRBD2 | TGTGCCAGCAGTGAAGCAGATAGTAGCGGGAGCTATGAGCAGTTCTTC | CASSEADSSGSYEQFF
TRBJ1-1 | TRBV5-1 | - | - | TGCGCCAGCAGCTTGGCCGAGGTATCGAACACTGAAGCTTTCTTT | CASSLAEVSNTEAFF
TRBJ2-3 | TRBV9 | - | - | TGTGCCAGCAGCCCCCCCGGAGGATCAGATACGCAGTATTTT | CASSPPGGSDTQYF